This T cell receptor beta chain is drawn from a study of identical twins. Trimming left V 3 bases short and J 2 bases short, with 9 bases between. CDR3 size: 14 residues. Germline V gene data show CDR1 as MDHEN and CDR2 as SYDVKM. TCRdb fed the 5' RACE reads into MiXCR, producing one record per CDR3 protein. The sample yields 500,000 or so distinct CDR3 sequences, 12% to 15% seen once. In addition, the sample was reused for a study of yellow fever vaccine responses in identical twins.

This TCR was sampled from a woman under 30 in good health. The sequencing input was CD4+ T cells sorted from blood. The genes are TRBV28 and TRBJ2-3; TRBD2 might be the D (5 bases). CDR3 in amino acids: CASSLRGYTDTQYF. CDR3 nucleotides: TGTGCCAGCAGTTTGCGCGGGTACACAGATACGCAGTATTTT. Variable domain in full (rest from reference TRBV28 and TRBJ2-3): DVKVTQSSRYLVKRTGEKVFLECVQDMDHENMFWYRQDPGLGLRLIYFSYDVKMKEKGDIPEGYSVSREKKERFSLILESASTNQTSMYLCASSLRGYTDTQYFGPGTRLTVL.